This TCR beta chain was observed in a study of shared clonotypes between healthy human individuals. Note on this clone: Compared with germline, one end of the junction differs, possibly owing to a read error.

Looked up from germline, CDR1 is SGHDN and CDR2 is FVKESK. The CDR3 totals 13 residues. The naive CD8 fraction comprised CD45RO-negative cells positively selected for CCR7 and excluded terminally differentiated effector memory CD45RA+ cells. At a deep level, the assay was run. In the original workflow: ImmunoSEQ only sent back junction sequences with no quality scores, so filtering was done differently. The data were produced by immunoSEQ multiplex PCR, yet TCRdb's version contains in-frame clones alone and is incomplete. That table furnishes V, J and clone size, whereas the DNA furnished D and trimming. The table records 750,000 to 1,000,000 clones, 92% of them present only once.

The material sequenced was naive CD8+ T cells sorted from blood. J is TRBJ1-2 and V is TRBV14; 7 bases match TRBD1. The sequence came from a man aged 25-45 years in good health. In DNA form, the CDR3 reads TGTGCCAGCAGCGAAGACAGGGTCTATGGCTACACCTTC. Its translation is CASSEDRVYGYTF.